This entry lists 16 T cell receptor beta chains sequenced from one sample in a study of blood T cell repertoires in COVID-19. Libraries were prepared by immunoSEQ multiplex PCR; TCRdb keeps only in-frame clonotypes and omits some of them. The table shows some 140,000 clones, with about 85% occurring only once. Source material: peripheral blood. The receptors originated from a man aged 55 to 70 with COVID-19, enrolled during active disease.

The CDR3 protein is CASSNSLSGGRETQYF. CDR3 nucleotides: TGTGCCAGTAGTAACTCACTTAGCGGGGGGAGAGAGACCCAGTACTTC. This chain connects TRBV19 to TRBJ2-5; 10 bases agree with TRBD2. V was pared by 4 bases and J by 4 bases, with 9 bases of the junction left unmatched. Per germline, CDR1 LNHDA and CDR2 SQIVND (reference sequence). This CDR3 has 16 residues.

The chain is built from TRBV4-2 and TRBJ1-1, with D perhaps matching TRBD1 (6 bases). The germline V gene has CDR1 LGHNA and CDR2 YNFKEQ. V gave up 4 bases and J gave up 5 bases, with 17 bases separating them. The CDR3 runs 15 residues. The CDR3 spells CASSPRAGVTTEAFF. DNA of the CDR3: TGTGCCAGCAGCCCCCGGGCAGGGGTAACTACTGAAGCTTTCTTT.

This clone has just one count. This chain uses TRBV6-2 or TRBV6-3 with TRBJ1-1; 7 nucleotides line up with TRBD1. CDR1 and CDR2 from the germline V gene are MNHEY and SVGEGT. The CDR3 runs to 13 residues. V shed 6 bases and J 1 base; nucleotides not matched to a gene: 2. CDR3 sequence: CASSGTANTEAFF. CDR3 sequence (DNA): TGTGCCAGCAGCGGGACAGCGAACACTGAAGCTTTCTTT.

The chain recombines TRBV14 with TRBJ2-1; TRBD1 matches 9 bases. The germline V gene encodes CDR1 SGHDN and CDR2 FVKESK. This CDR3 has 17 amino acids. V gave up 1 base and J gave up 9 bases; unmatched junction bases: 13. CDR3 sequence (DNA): TGTGCCAGCAGCCAAGTAGATCCGGGACAGGGAGCGGCTGAGCAGTTCTTC. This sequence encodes CASSQVDPGQGAAEQFF.

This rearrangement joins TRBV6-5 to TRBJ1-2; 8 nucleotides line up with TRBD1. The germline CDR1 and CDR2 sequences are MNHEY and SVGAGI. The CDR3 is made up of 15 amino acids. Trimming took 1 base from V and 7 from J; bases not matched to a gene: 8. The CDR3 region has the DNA TGTGCCAGCAGTTACTTCCGGACAGGGTCCGGTGGCTACACCTTC. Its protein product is CASSYFRTGSGGYTF.

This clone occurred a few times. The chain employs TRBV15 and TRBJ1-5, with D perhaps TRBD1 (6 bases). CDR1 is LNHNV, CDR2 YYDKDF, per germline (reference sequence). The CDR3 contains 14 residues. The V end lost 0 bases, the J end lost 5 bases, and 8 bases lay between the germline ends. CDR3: CATSREQGHQPQHF. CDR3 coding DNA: TGTGCCACCAGCAGAGAACAGGGACATCAGCCCCAGCATTTT.

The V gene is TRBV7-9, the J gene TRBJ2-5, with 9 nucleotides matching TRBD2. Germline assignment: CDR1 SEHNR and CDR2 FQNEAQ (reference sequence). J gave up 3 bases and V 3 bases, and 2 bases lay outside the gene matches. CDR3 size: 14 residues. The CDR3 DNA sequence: TGTGCCAGCAGCTTGGGACTAGCAGAAGAGACCCAGTACTTC. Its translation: CASSLGLAEETQYF.

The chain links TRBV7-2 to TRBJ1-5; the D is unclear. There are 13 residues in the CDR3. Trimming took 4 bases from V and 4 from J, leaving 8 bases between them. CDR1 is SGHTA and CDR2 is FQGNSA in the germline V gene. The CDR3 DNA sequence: TGTGCCAGCAGCTCCTATCTAAATCAGCCCCAGCATTTT. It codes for CASSSYLNQPQHF.

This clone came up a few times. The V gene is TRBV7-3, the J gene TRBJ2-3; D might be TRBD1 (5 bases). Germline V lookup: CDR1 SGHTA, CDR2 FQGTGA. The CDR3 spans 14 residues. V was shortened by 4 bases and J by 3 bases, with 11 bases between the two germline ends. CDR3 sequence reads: CASSSKGATDTQYF. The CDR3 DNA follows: TGTGCCAGCAGCTCCAAAGGGGCAACAGATACGCAGTATTTT.

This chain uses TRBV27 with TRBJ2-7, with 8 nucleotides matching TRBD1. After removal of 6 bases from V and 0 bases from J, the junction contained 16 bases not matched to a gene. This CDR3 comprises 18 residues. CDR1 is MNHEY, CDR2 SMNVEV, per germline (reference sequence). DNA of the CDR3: TGTGCCAGCAGGGCGGTCCCGGGTAGGACAGGGACCTCCTACGAGCAGTACTTC. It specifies CASRAVPGRTGTSYEQYF.

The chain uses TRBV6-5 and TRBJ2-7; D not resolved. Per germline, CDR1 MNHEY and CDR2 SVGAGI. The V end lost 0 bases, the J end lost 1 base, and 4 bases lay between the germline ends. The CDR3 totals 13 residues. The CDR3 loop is CASSYSRSYEQYF. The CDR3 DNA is TGTGCCAGCAGTTACTCCAGATCCTACGAGCAGTACTTC.

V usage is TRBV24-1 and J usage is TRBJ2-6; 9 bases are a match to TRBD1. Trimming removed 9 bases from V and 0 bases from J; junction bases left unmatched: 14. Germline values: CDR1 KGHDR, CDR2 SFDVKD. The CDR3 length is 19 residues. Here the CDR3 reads CATSAFAGTGSSGANVLTF. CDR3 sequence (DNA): TGTGCCACCTCTGCCTTTGCCGGGACAGGGTCCTCTGGGGCCAACGTCCTGACTTTC.

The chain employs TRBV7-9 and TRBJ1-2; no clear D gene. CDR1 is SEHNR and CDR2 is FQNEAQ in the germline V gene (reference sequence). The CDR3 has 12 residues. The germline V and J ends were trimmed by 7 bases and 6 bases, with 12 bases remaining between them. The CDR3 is CASTVSTHGYTF. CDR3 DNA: TGTGCCAGCACCGTCTCGACTCATGGCTACACCTTC.

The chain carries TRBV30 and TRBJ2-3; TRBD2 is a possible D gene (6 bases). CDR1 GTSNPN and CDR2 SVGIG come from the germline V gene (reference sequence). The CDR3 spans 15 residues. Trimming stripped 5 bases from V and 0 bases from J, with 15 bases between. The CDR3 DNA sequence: TGTGCCTGGGGGCGGGGTACTGGGAGCACAGATACGCAGTATTTT. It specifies CAWGRGTGSTDTQYF.

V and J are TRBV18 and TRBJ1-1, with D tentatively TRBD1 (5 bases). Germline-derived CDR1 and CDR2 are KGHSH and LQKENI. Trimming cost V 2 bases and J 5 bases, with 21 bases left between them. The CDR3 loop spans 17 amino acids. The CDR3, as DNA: TGTGCCAGCTCACCATCCCGGTCTGAGGCCCGGGGGACTGAAGCTTTCTTT. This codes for CASSPSRSEARGTEAFF.

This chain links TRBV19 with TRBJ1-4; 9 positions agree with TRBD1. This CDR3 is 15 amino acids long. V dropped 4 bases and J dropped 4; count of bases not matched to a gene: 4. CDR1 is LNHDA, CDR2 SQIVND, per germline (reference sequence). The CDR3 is CASSTRTGDNEKLFF. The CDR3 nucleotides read TGTGCCAGTAGTACGAGGACAGGGGATAATGAAAAACTGTTTTTT.